The rows below give T cell receptor beta chains drawn from one sample of a study of cytomegalovirus exposure and HLA in healthy donors. The data were produced by immunoSEQ multiplex PCR, yet TCRdb's version contains in-frame clones alone and is incomplete. The sample holds about 150,000 clones, around 75% seen once. Input material: PBMCs. These receptors were taken from a middle-aged woman in good health and CMV-seronegative. Each CDR3 is given without its conserved first and last residue.

V | CDR3
TRBV29-1 | SVEDWHSSYNEQF
TRBV6-5 | ASSPGSNTEAF
TRBV29-1 | SARENTEAF
TRBV9 | ASSVEGGGGADTQY
TRBV10-1 | ASSVGQNYGYT
TRBV10-3 | AISESSPPSYEQY
TRBV6-1 | ASTKGTSGGNEQF
TRBV11-2 | ASSKRRGAVNEQF
TRBV9 | ASSGRDRDEQF
TRBV7-9 | ASSPGGTGDTEAF
TRBV14 | ASSLSHGNQPQH
TRBV30 | AWGTGAGQPQH
TRBV2 | ASSDKGQGGTQY
TRBV5-4 | ASSMPRAYGYT
TRBV7-9 | AGRAEAF
TRBV6-5 | ASSYDRQYGYT
TRBV6-5 | ASSTQGAWNDEQF
TRBV11-2 | ASTSLPRAQY
TRBV6-5 | ASSYGGYGYT
TRBV2 | ASSGGTANQPQH
TRBV2 | ASSITGTGVTDGYT
TRBV11-2 | ASSFQIWDPGQGTDTQY
TRBV19 | ASSNPGQTIRYT
TRBV18 | ASSPGTGGLDEQY
TRBV7-9 | ASSSPGGVGSEQY
TRBV19 | ASSPLMGSGGTDTQY
TRBV4-1 | ASSQEWGGAEAF
TRBV10-3 | AISDLAETYEQY
TRBV7-9 | ASSLGTPGLHEKLF
TRBV30 | AWTVGHLNTEAF
TRBV28 | ASSRAVTQY
TRBV5-5 | ASSLGTGFEKLF
TRBV6-5 | ASSLQGGSTEAF
TRBV28 | ASSPYNPGGRLAGQETQY
TRBV4-1 | ASSQGNGYGYT
TRBV5-1 | ASSSQGGIYGYT
TRBV5-1 | ASSSQTVGENGYT
TRBV2 | ASNGLAGANEQF
TRBV7-8 | ASSPTLENPYNSPLH
TRBV7-9 | SSSLAAGKLF
TRBV5-6 | ASSLFKRVGGTEAF
TRBV10-3 | AISSRDRLQPQH
TRBV6-4 | ASSPGTTPYNEQF
TRBV30 | AWSFRAYQPQH
TRBV28 | ASSSGGNTIY
TRBV5-4 | ASSFGQAVGGYT
TRBV7-9 | ASSSPRGTSGSGETQY
TRBV6-1 | AIQGWLAGNTIY
TRBV18 | ASSPTTVKDYGYT
TRBV5-4 | ASSFGRVEDTQY
TRBV6-4 | ASSDSTTGNQPQH
TRBV5-1 | ASSFLEGGKGYEQY